This T cell receptor beta chain was identified in a study of blood T cell repertoires in COVID-19. Study information: COVID-19 samples, acute and convalescent, were from the United States, Italy and Spain. Nucleic acid was either cDNA or gDNA, and it came from T cells, B-cell-depleted T cells, or PBMCs.

CDR3 length equals 14 residues. The V end lost 3 bases, the J end lost 0 bases, and 6 bases lay between the germline ends. The V gene's germline CDR1 is SGHAT and CDR2 FQNNGV. Per the original methods: Amplified reference gene primers provided the basis for estimating nucleated cell counts. Repertoires were generated with immunoSEQ multiplex PCR, while TCRdb's copy carries only in-frame clones and drops some. From that table come the V and J calls and clone size; the DNA was used to work out D and trimming. The sample lists about 140,000 clones, 65% to 85% seen once, with 3% to 5% in the top ten. The chain carries TRBV11-2 and TRBJ1-3; D gene unclear. Sequencing used peripheral blood. This receptor was taken from an older woman with acute or convalescent COVID-19. CDR3 DNA: TGTGCCAGCAGCTTGACACTCTCTGGAAACACCATATATTTT. Its translation is CASSLTLSGNTIYF.